This entry features one TCR beta chain sequence. The sample originates from a study of blood T cell repertoires in COVID-19. The overall study: Acute-phase and convalescent COVID-19 samples originated in the United States, Italy and Spain. The analysed material was cDNA or gDNA that came from T cells, B-cell-depleted T cells, or PBMCs.

Study processing details: Quantification of nucleated cells was approximated via reference gene primer amplification. Clones were read by immunoSEQ multiplex PCR, and TCRdb kept only the in-frame ones, dropping some. For V, J and clone size, that table is used; D and trimming come from the DNA. The sample comprises approximately 76,000 clones, about 85% of which are singletons, and roughly 40% rests with the top ten. Germline V lookup: CDR1 MNHEY, CDR2 SMNVEV (reference sequence). The CDR3 is 16 amino acids. V lost 1 base, J lost 0 bases, and 2 bases stayed unmatched. The TCR originated in an elderly woman with active or convalescent COVID-19. The V gene is TRBV27, the J gene TRBJ2-2, with TRBD2 matching over 7 bases. Sample: peripheral blood. DNA for the CDR3: TGTGCCAGCAGTTTATGGGGGGGTTCGAACACCGGGGAGCTGTTTTTT. Translated: CASSLWGGSNTGELFF.